This TCR beta chain was found in a study of T cell responses to AZD1222 COVID-19 vaccine. In germline, CDR1 is LGHNA, CDR2 YSLEER. V was clipped by 4 bases and J by 5 bases; unmatched bases: 7. The CDR3 consists of 15 residues. Some clones are missing from TCRdb's copy, which holds only in-frame ones; the method was immunoSEQ multiplex PCR. The sample consists of 120,000 to 150,000 clones, about 90% of them appearing once. The V and J genes are TRBV4-3 and TRBJ1-4; TRBD1 aligns across 7 bases. The material was peripheral blood, obtained on day 0 of AZD1222 vaccination. The TCR originated in an adult in good health. In DNA form, the CDR3 reads TGCGCCAGCAGCCTTACGGGGGACAGAAATGAAAAACTGTTTTTT. Translating gives CASSLTGDRNEKLFF.